These 20 T cell receptor beta chains were sequenced from one sample in a study of blood T cell repertoires in COVID-19. The table came from immunoSEQ multiplex PCR; TCRdb's copy has only in-frame clones and leaves some out. Counted here are approximately 150,000 clones, around 87% occurring once; the ten biggest clones make up roughly 2.2%. The specimen was peripheral blood. Receptors originate from a man aged 65-85 years with active COVID-19.

V is TRBV28 and J is TRBJ2-7; D perhaps matches TRBD2 (5 bases). V was clipped by 6 bases and J by 7 bases, with 10 bases between them. Germline V gives CDR1 MDHEN, CDR2 SYDVKM. CDR3 length: 11 residues. CDR3 in DNA: TGTGCCAGCAGCCTAGCTCGGGAGCAGTACTTC. Amino acids: CASSLAREQYF.

The chain joins TRBV2 to TRBJ1-6, with 9 bases lining up with TRBD1. The trim removed 10 bases at V and 14 bases at J, leaving 12 bases unmatched. Germline V gene lookup returns CDR1 SNHLY and CDR2 FYNNEI. The CDR3 totals 13 residues. The CDR3 loop is CATAQGARLALHF. CDR3 nucleotide sequence: TGTGCCACGGCACAGGGGGCCCGTTTGGCCCTCCACTTT.

V usage is TRBV30 and J usage is TRBJ1-2; D is unresolved. Germline CDR1 is GTSNPN and CDR2 is SVGIG (reference sequence). The V gene lost 1 base and the J gene lost 10 bases, with 19 bases spanning the gap. The CDR3 contains 14 residues. CDR3 residues: CAWSAGGFTTYYTF. The CDR3 DNA follows: TGTGCCTGGAGTGCGGGAGGTTTTACTACATACTACACCTTC.

The V call is TRBV9, the J call TRBJ2-1; possibly TRBD2 for D (5 bases). The V gene's germline CDR1 is SGDLS and CDR2 YYNGEE. V was trimmed by 4 bases and J by 5 bases, leaving 10 bases between them. The CDR3 loop spans 13 amino acids. The CDR3 here is CASSLLGDNEQFF. As DNA, the CDR3 is TGTGCCAGCAGCCTACTAGGAGACAATGAGCAGTTCTTC.

The V and J genes are TRBV18 and TRBJ1-5; 9 positions match TRBD1. The CDR3 length is 16 residues. Germline CDR1 KGHSH, CDR2 LQKENI. J was trimmed by 0 bases and V by 3 bases; bases with no gene match: 3. DNA for the CDR3: TGTGCCAGCTCACCGGACAGGGGTGATAGCAATCAGCCCCAGCATTTT. It is translated as CASSPDRGDSNQPQHF.

This chain uses TRBV27 with TRBJ2-7; the match to TRBD2 covers 14 bases. The CDR3 runs to 19 residues. Germline CDR1 and CDR2: MNHEY and SMNVEV (reference sequence). The trim removed 6 bases at V and 7 bases at J, leaving 20 bases unmatched. The CDR3 nucleotides are TGTGCCAGCAGCCGGAGGTCCGGGACTAGCGGGAGTGGGTCGGGAGAGCAGTACTTC. Translated, it gives CASSRRSGTSGSGSGEQYF.

The genes are TRBV19 and TRBJ1-2, with D perhaps matching TRBD1 (6 bases). Germline CDR1 is LNHDA and CDR2 is SQIVND (reference sequence). The CDR3 sequence is 13 residues long. Trimming left V 4 bases short and J 8 bases short, with 14 bases between. CDR3 DNA sequence: TGTGCCAGTAGTACACGACAGGCGGAGGGCTACACCTTC. Residues: CASSTRQAEGYTF. The full variable domain, rest sourced from reference TRBV19 and TRBJ1-2, is DGGITQSPKYLFRKEGQNVTLSCEQNLNHDAMYWYRQDPGQGLRLIYYSQIVNDFQKGDIAEGYSVSREKKESFPLTVTSAQKNPTAFYLCASSTRQAEGYTFGSGTRLTVV.

This clone was counted a few times. The genes are TRBV7-9 and TRBJ2-1; the match to TRBD2 covers 12 bases. V shed 6 bases, J shed 7 bases, and the junction held 16 bases outside the gene matches. Germline V gene data show CDR1 as SEHNR and CDR2 as FQNEAQ (reference sequence). The CDR3 is 18 residues long. CDR3 loop: CASRLPPRLAGARNEQFF. DNA for the CDR3: TGTGCCAGCAGACTTCCCCCCCGACTAGCGGGAGCAAGAAATGAGCAGTTCTTC.

V and J are TRBV12-3 or TRBV12-4 and TRBJ2-2; weak D call: TRBD1 (7 bases). Trimming removed 6 bases at V and 7 bases at J, with 12 bases between. The CDR3 extends over 13 amino acids. The CDR3 coding sequence is TGTGCCAGCAGAGACAGGGAGGTCGGGGAGCTGTTTTTT. Protein product: CASRDREVGELFF.

J is TRBJ1-4 and V is TRBV19; TRBD1 matches at 7 bases. The CDR3 totals 15 residues. Germline V gene lookup returns CDR1 LNHDA and CDR2 SQIVND (reference sequence). Unmatched junction bases numbered 8, after V lost 6 bases and J lost 4 bases. CDR3: CASRRGPGYNEKLFF. DNA of the CDR3: TGTGCCAGTAGAAGGGGGCCAGGATATAATGAAAAACTGTTTTTT. Supplemented by reference TRBV19 and TRBJ1-4, the full variable domain reads DGGITQSPKYLFRKEGQNVTLSCEQNLNHDAMYWYRQDPGQGLRLIYYSQIVNDFQKGDIAEGYSVSREKKESFPLTVTSAQKNPTAFYLCASRRGPGYNEKLFFGSGTQLSVL.

This clone is a singleton in its sample. The CDR3 loop reads CASSRGQGSWQPQHF. In nucleotides, the CDR3 is TGTGCCAGCAGCCGAGGACAGGGGTCTTGGCAGCCCCAGCATTTT. This chain uses TRBV6-2 or TRBV6-3 with TRBJ1-5; 9 nucleotides align to TRBD1. After removal of 6 bases from V and 7 bases from J, the junction contained 10 bases not matched to a gene. CDR3 length equals 15 residues. Germline-derived CDR1 and CDR2 are MNHEY and SVGEGT.

V gene TRBV9 combines with J gene TRBJ1-3; D remains ambiguous. Between the trimmed V and J ends, which lost 4 bases and 0 bases, there was a span of 14 bases. Germline CDR1 reads SGDLS; CDR2 reads YYNGEE. This CDR3 is 16 amino acids long. This chain's CDR3 is CASSPSGLFSGNTIYF. DNA for the CDR3: TGTGCCAGCAGCCCCTCAGGACTGTTCTCTGGAAACACCATATATTTT.

This clone is a singleton in its sample. CDR3 in DNA: TGTGCCAGCAGCCAGGGACAGGGGCTCGACGAGCAGTACTTC. This gives the protein CASSQGQGLDEQYF. The chain joins TRBV9 to TRBJ2-7; 10 bases fit TRBD1. This CDR3 spans 14 amino acids. The J segment lost 5 bases and the V segment lost 4 bases, leaving 6 bases of the junction unmatched. The germline V gene encodes CDR1 SGDLS and CDR2 YYNGEE.

The rearrangement joins TRBV11-3 to TRBJ2-1; 11 nucleotides match TRBD2. From germline, CDR1 is SGHNT and CDR2 YENEEA. The trim removed 5 bases at V and 11 bases at J, leaving 11 bases unmatched. The CDR3 consists of 15 residues. CDR3 nucleotide sequence: TGTGCCAGCAGCCAGACTAGCGGGGCCTTTAGAAAGCAGTTCTTC. It codes for CASSQTSGAFRKQFF. The whole variable domain, remainder taken from reference TRBV11-3 and TRBJ2-1, is EAGVVQSPRYKIIEKKQPVAFWCNPISGHNTLYWYLQNLGQGPELLIRYENEEAVDDSQLPKDRFSAERLKGVDSTLKIQPAELGDSAVYLCASSQTSGAFRKQFFGPGTRLTVL.

This sequence joins TRBV6-5 and TRBJ2-2; 7 nucleotides agree with TRBD1. Trimming took 7 bases from V and 6 from J; bases not matched to a gene: 8. This CDR3 region has 14 residues. The germline V gene encodes CDR1 MNHEY and CDR2 SVGAGI. Here the CDR3 reads CASTRDSRPGELFF. In nucleotides, the CDR3 is TGTGCCAGCACTCGGGACAGCAGGCCCGGGGAGCTGTTTTTT.

The chain recombines TRBV5-4 with TRBJ2-5; weak D call: TRBD1 (6 bases). With 4 bases removed from V and 1 base from J, the gap between germline ends came to 8 bases. The length of the CDR3 is 13 residues. CDR1 and CDR2 (germline): SGHNT, YYREEE (reference sequence). CDR3 DNA sequence: TGTGCCAGCAGCCGGGACATCCAAGAGACCCAGTACTTC. Its protein product is CASSRDIQETQYF.

The genes are TRBV28 and TRBJ2-5, with 7 positions matching TRBD1. The V gene end was trimmed by 5 bases and the J gene end by 2 bases; junction bases not matched to a gene: 5. This CDR3 has 14 amino acids. Germline lookup yields CDR1 MDHEN and CDR2 SYDVKM. DNA of the CDR3: TGTGCCAGCAGTCCTCGGACAGGACAAGAGACCCAGTACTTC. Protein: CASSPRTGQETQYF.

The chain employs TRBV24-1 and TRBJ2-1; TRBD2 aligns across 8 bases. CDR1 and CDR2 (germline): KGHDR, SFDVKD. V shed 3 bases and J 1 base; nucleotides not matched to a gene: 7. The CDR3 spans 17 residues. The CDR3 loop is CATSDRTSGGSYNEQFF. CDR3 DNA sequence: TGTGCCACCAGTGATCGCACTAGCGGAGGGTCCTACAATGAGCAGTTCTTC.

This clone appeared a few times. The rearrangement links TRBV14 to TRBJ2-7; tentatively, D is TRBD1 (5 bases). V lost 4 bases and J lost 6, with 13 bases in between. CDR3 size: 13 residues. CDR1 SGHDN and CDR2 FVKESK come from the germline V gene. CDR3 amino acids: CASSPFQGAEQYF. DNA for the CDR3: TGTGCCAGCAGCCCATTCCAGGGTGCCGAGCAGTACTTC.

J is TRBJ2-7 and V is TRBV27, with 10 nucleotides matching TRBD2. J lost 6 bases, V lost 2 bases, and 10 bases had no gene match. The CDR3 length is 16 residues. In germline, CDR1 is MNHEY, CDR2 SMNVEV (reference sequence). The DNA of the CDR3 is TGTGCCAGCAGTTTAGCCTCTAGCGGGAGACTTCGCGAGCAGTACTTC. This sequence encodes CASSLASSGRLREQYF.